This T cell receptor beta chain was obtained from a study of CXCR3-negative and CXCR3-positive naive CD8 T cells. Broader study findings: After cryopreservation, CXCR3 expression dropped partially; most assays used fresh PBMCs. CXCR3-expressing naive cells carried TRB CDR3s more hydrophobic than those of CXCR3-negative naive cells.

A note on this clonotype: Its specificity is unknown.

The TRB libraries of cDNA were built by UMI-labeled 5' RACE. TCRdb reprocessed the 5' RACE reads and stores each CDR3 protein as one record, lacking DNA. The sample table sets out around 60,000 distinct CDR3 sequences. This CDR3 spans 15 amino acids. Germline-derived CDR1 and CDR2 are LNHNV and YYDKDF (reference sequence). The source of this sequence is a human donor in good health. Some clones in this sample may be carry-over from other donors' samples. Sequencing was done on a sample of naive CXCR3+ CD8+ T cells from blood. The sample's subset: CD45RO-CCR7+CD27+CD95- naive CD8+ T cells expressing CXCR3 (TNR3+). The J gene is TRBJ2-7, the V gene TRBV15; TCRdb calls TRBD1, which cannot be checked without DNA. The CDR3 region is CATSRDDRQLGEQYF.